Listed below are T cell receptor beta chains from one sample, sequenced in a study of shared clonotypes between healthy human individuals. The data were produced by immunoSEQ multiplex PCR, yet TCRdb's version contains in-frame clones alone and is incomplete. Here the sample spans about 1 million clones, roughly 74% being singletons. Specimen: memory CD4+ T cells from PBMCs. The source is a man aged 18-30 years in good health. Some clones in this sample may be carry-over from other donors' samples. The CDR3 runs from the conserved cysteine through the conserved F or W. D genes are given only for firm matches. Not every row has a clone size; where given, it reads once, few, many or a size class.

TRBJ1-3	NA	TRBV7-9	few	TGTGCCAGCACCCAAGGAGTCTCTGGAAACACCATATATTTT	CASTQGVSGNTIYF
TRBJ1-2	TRBD1	TRBV6-6	NA	TGTGCCAGCACTATGGCCGGGACAGGGGCTCCCTATGGCTACACCTTC	CASTMAGTGAPYGYTF
TRBJ2-6	NA	TRBV28	once	TGTGCCAGCAGTTCCCGGGGTGCCCTAGGGGCCAACGTCCTGACTTTC	CASSSRGALGANVLTF
TRBJ1-4	TRBD1	TRBV15	once	TGTGCCACCAGCACAGGGGGAAGGGCTAATGAAAAACTGTTTTTT	CATSTGGRANEKLFF
TRBJ1-3	NA	TRBV28	few	TGTGCCAGCAGTTTTTCCGGGTATGGGGGAGCAGGAAACACCATATATTTT	CASSFSGYGGAGNTIYF
TRBJ1-1	TRBD1	TRBV27	NA	TGTGCCAGCACCCCACTCGGACAGGGACCCACTGAAGCTTTCTTT	CASTPLGQGPTEAFF
TRBJ1-2	NA	TRBV7-2	NA	TGTGCCAGCAGCCAGGCCCGGGTCGGCTACACCTTC	CASSQARVGYTF
TRBJ2-1	TRBD2	TRBV5-5	once	TGTGCCAGCAGCCTAACAGGGACTAGCGGTTACAATGAGCAGTTCTTC	CASSLTGTSGYNEQFF
TRBJ2-5	NA	TRBV14	NA	TGTGCCAGCAGCCCGACGAACAGGGCGAGAGAGACCCAGTACTTC	CASSPTNRARETQYF
TRBJ1-1	NA	TRBV6-1	NA	TGTGCCAGCAGTACCCGGGAGGGGGGGACTGAAGCTTTCTTT	CASSTREGGTEAFF
TRBJ1-1	NA	TRBV5-4	many	TGTGCCAGCAGCTTGAAGGGTACTGGCACTGAAGCTTTCTTT	CASSLKGTGTEAFF
TRBJ2-3	NA	TRBV4-2	NA	TGTGCCAGCAGCCAGGGGGCTCGGGGTAGTGCAGATACGCAGTATTTT	CASSQGARGSADTQYF
TRBJ2-3	TRBD2	TRBV2	NA	TGTGCCAGGCATCGACTAGCTGCCACAGATACGCAGTATTTT	CARHRLAATDTQYF
TRBJ1-2	NA	TRBV6-5	many	TGTGCCAGCATGGGATCAGGGTATGGCTACACCTTC	CASMGSGYGYTF
TRBJ2-1	TRBD2	TRBV5-8	NA	TGTGCCAGCAGGTCTCCCCCCGGGACTAGCGGATATGAGCAGTTCTTC	CASRSPPGTSGYEQFF
TRBJ2-1	NA	TRBV6-6	NA	TGTGCCAGCCGCGACCAGGGGGGGTATGAGCAGTTCTTC	CASRDQGGYEQFF
TRBJ2-5	NA	TRBV4-2	NA	TGTGCCAGCAGCCCACGGGGGCGAGAGACCCAGTACTTC	CASSPRGRETQYF
TRBJ2-3	TRBD2	TRBV5-1	few	TGCGCCAGCAGCCGCCTGGGACTAGCGGGAGGAGGAGATACGCAGTATTTT	CASSRLGLAGGGDTQYF
TRBJ2-2	NA	TRBV5-4	NA	TGTGCCAGCAGCTGGGGGGACACCGGGGAGCTGTTTTTT	CASSWGDTGELFF
TRBJ1-5	TRBD1	TRBV12-5	few	TGTGCTAGTGGTTTGCCCCAGGGTATGGGACAGACCTCTTATAGCAATCAGCCCCAGCATTTT	CASGLPQGMGQTSYSNQPQHF
TRBJ2-6	TRBD2	TRBV5-8	NA	TGTGCCAGCAGCTGGTGGAGCGGGAGGGCTGGGGCCAACGTCCTGACTTTC	CASSWWSGRAGANVLTF
TRBJ2-5	NA	TRBV5-1	NA	TGCGCCAGCAGCAGAACGCGAGAGACCCAGTACTTC	CASSRTRETQYF
TRBJ1-2	TRBD1	TRBV4-1	NA	TGCGCCAGCAGCCAGGAAAGACAGGGAATGAAACGCGGCTACACCTTC	CASSQERQGMKRGYTF
TRBJ1-2	TRBD1	TRBV7-2	NA	TGTGCCAGCAGCTTAGTCGGGGGACAGGGGGCGTCGGGCTACACCTTC	CASSLVGGQGASGYTF
TRBJ2-3	TRBD2	TRBV4-2	NA	TGTGCCAGCAGCCGGGTCGGGACTAGCGGAGGGGGGAGCACAGATACGCAGTATTTT	CASSRVGTSGGGSTDTQYF
TRBJ2-3	TRBD1	TRBV28	NA	TGTGCCAGCGGCGCGGGACAGGGGACAGATACGCAGTATTTT	CASGAGQGTDTQYF
TRBJ2-1	NA	TRBV11-2	NA	TGTGCCAGCAGCTTAGAGCCTCACAATGAGCAGTTCTTC	CASSLEPHNEQFF
TRBJ2-3	NA	TRBV9	NA	TGTGCCAGCAGCGTTCTAAGGGGTTTGACAGATACGCAGTATTTT	CASSVLRGLTDTQYF
TRBJ1-2	NA	TRBV19	few	TGTGCCAGTAGTATAGAGGAGGGGGGCTCTGGCTACACCTTC	CASSIEEGGSGYTF
TRBJ2-3	NA	TRBV7-2	NA	TGTGCCAGCAGCTTAGACCCAGGGGATACGCAGTATTTT	CASSLDPGDTQYF
TRBJ2-1	TRBD2	TRBV18	NA	TGTGCCAGCTCACTCGGGGGGGACTTTGAGCAGTTCTTC	CASSLGGDFEQFF